The 17 T cell receptor beta chains below were found in one sample sequenced in a study of early T cells in non-severe SARS-CoV-2 infection. TCRdb reanalysed the 5' RACE reads using MiXCR and keeps one entry per CDR3 protein. The sample consists of tens of thousands of distinct CDR3 sequences, more than 13% of them appearing once. The material was whole blood, obtained at baseline. These receptors were collected from an adult who was a healthcare worker with PCR-confirmed SARS-CoV-2 infection or an uninfected control (not recorded which).

The V call is TRBV3-1, the J call TRBJ2-5; D gene ambiguous. Germline V gene data show CDR1 as LGHDT and CDR2 as YNNKEL (reference sequence). There are 13 residues in the CDR3. Trimming cost V 4 bases and J 5 bases, with 11 bases left between them. CDR3 region: CASSRLVAETQYF. For the CDR3, the DNA is TGTGCCAGCAGCCGACTGGTCGCGGAGACCCAGTACTTC.

In its sample, this clonotype was seen a few times. The chain uses TRBV11-2 and TRBJ2-5; D is perhaps TRBD1 (6 bases). Trimming stripped 6 bases from V and 5 bases from J, with 13 bases between. Looked up from germline, CDR1 is SGHAT and CDR2 is FQNNGV. The CDR3 runs to 13 residues. DNA of the CDR3: TGTGCCAGCAGACAGGGCCCGGGGGAGACCCAGTACTTC. Amino acids: CASRQGPGETQYF. The variable domain in full, with the rest retrieved from reference TRBV11-2 and TRBJ2-5, is EAGVAQSPRYKIIEKRQSVAFWCNPISGHATLYWYQQILGQGPKLLIQFQNNGVVDDSQLPKDRFSAERLKGVDSTLKIQPAKLEDSAVYLCASRQGPGETQYFGPGTRLLVL.

V and J are TRBV20-1 and TRBJ1-1; D is undetermined. The CDR3 consists of 11 residues. Between the trimmed V and J ends, which lost 1 base and 5 bases, there was a span of 5 bases. Germline loops: CDR1 DFQATT, CDR2 SNEGSKA (reference sequence). CDR3 amino acids: CSARARTEAFF. As DNA, the CDR3 is TGCAGTGCTAGAGCCCGAACTGAAGCTTTCTTT.

The sample holds a few counts of this clonotype. The rearrangement uses TRBV11-2 and TRBJ2-2; D is unresolved. CDR1 is SGHAT, CDR2 FQNNGV, per germline. V was pared by 3 bases and J by 2 bases, with 10 bases between. This CDR3 is built from 15 residues. The CDR3 sequence is CASSLGRANTGELFF. The CDR3 nucleotides are TGTGCCAGCAGCTTGGGCAGAGCAAACACCGGGGAGCTGTTTTTT.

This clonotype was seen a handful of times. The chain employs TRBV6-6 and TRBJ2-1; 13 bases fit TRBD2. Germline V gene sequence: CDR1 MNHNY, CDR2 SVGAGI (reference sequence). V lost 4 bases to trimming and J lost 9 bases; unmatched junction nucleotides: 6. The CDR3 spans 15 residues. CDR3 loop: CASSWTSGSRSEQFF. The CDR3 DNA sequence: TGTGCCAGCAGTTGGACTAGCGGGAGCAGGAGTGAGCAGTTCTTC.

V is TRBV4-2 and J is TRBJ1-6; unclear D gene. Trimming removed 3 bases at V and 5 bases at J, with 5 bases between. CDR1 and CDR2 from the germline V gene are LGHNA and YNFKEQ. The CDR3 is 13 amino acids. The CDR3 sequence is CASSHQNNSPLHF. CDR3 coding DNA: TGTGCCAGCAGCCATCAGAATAATTCACCCCTCCACTTT.

There are a few counts of this clonotype. The genes are TRBV4-1 and TRBJ2-4; D may be TRBD2 (5 bases). Germline V CDR1 and CDR2: MGHRA, YSYEKL. The germline V and J ends were trimmed by 2 bases and 3 bases, with 17 bases remaining between them. CDR3 length: 17 residues. CDR3: CASSQSEGVMVKNIQYF. CDR3 in DNA: TGCGCCAGCAGCCAATCAGAGGGCGTTATGGTCAAAAACATTCAGTACTTC.

V and J are TRBV11-2 and TRBJ2-3; weak D call: TRBD1 (7 bases). Germline values: CDR1 SGHAT, CDR2 FQNNGV. With 3 bases removed from V and 4 bases from J, the gap between germline ends came to 14 bases. The CDR3 sequence is 15 residues long. The CDR3 sequence: CASSLDGRGADTQYF. CDR3 bases: TGTGCCAGCAGCTTGGATGGCAGGGGGGCAGATACGCAGTATTTT.

This clonotype was counted many times. The genes are TRBV16 and TRBJ2-7; TRBD1 matches at 10 bases. Germline V gives CDR1 KGHSY, CDR2 FQNENV. This CDR3 has 15 residues. V dropped 4 bases and J dropped 1; count of bases not matched to a gene: 4. In nucleotides, the CDR3 is TGTGCCAGCAGCCCGAGACAGGGGGCTTCCTACGAGCAGTACTTC. Its translation is CASSPRQGASYEQYF.

The rearrangement joins TRBV10-1 to TRBJ2-5; no firm D call. This CDR3 has 12 amino acids. With 4 bases removed from V and 5 bases from J, the gap between germline ends came to 8 bases. CDR1 and CDR2 from the germline V gene are WNHNN and SYGVQD (reference sequence). CDR3 sequence (DNA): TGCGCCAGCAGTGGGGCTTCTGAGACCCAGTACTTC. As protein: CASSGASETQYF.

The sample holds many counts of this clonotype. The rearrangement uses TRBV27 and TRBJ2-7, with TRBD1 identical over 9 bases. After removal of 4 bases from V and 3 bases from J, the junction contained 4 bases not matched to a gene. This CDR3 spans 14 amino acids. Germline V lookup: CDR1 MNHEY, CDR2 SMNVEV (reference sequence). This chain's CDR3 is CASSWDRVDYEQYF. The CDR3 DNA reads as TGTGCCAGCAGTTGGGACAGGGTGGACTACGAGCAGTACTTC.

V is TRBV28 and J is TRBJ2-3; 7 positions agree with TRBD2. The germline V gene encodes CDR1 MDHEN and CDR2 SYDVKM. The CDR3 length is 15 residues. V was pared by 2 bases and J by 1 base, with 3 bases of the junction left unmatched. CDR3 amino acids: CASSLDGRRTDTQYF. The CDR3 coding sequence is TGTGCCAGCAGTTTAGACGGGAGGCGCACAGATACGCAGTATTTT.

This clonotype occurred a few times. The rearrangement links TRBV29-1 to TRBJ1-5, with D hard to call. Germline V gives CDR1 SQVTM, CDR2 ANQGSEA. Trimming removed 4 bases from V and 4 bases from J, with 8 bases in between. There are 12 residues in the CDR3. Written as DNA, the CDR3 is TGCAGCGTTGGGTATGGTAATCAGCCCCAGCATTTT. Amino acid sequence: CSVGYGNQPQHF.

V and J are TRBV11-2 and TRBJ2-1; D possibly uses TRBD1 or TRBD2 (5 bases each). Trimming stripped 1 base from V and 10 bases from J, with 14 bases between. The CDR3 contains 14 residues. The germline V gene has CDR1 SGHAT and CDR2 FQNNGV. CDR3 loop: CASSLVGTWREQFF. Here the CDR3 DNA reads TGTGCCAGCAGCTTAGTCGGGACCTGGCGGGAGCAGTTCTTC.

Ten or more counts support this clonotype. The chain employs TRBV6-6 and TRBJ2-1; D is possibly TRBD1 (6 bases). There are 16 residues in the CDR3. V dropped 0 bases and J dropped 4 bases, with 13 bases sitting between them. Per the germline V gene, CDR1 is MNHNY and CDR2 is SVGAGI (reference sequence). The CDR3 here is CASSYSRGLAYNEQFF. The CDR3 coding sequence is TGTGCCAGCAGTTACTCGAGGGGGTTGGCTTACAATGAGCAGTTCTTC.

The chain recombines TRBV28 with TRBJ2-7; 8 positions agree with TRBD2. The CDR3 has 13 amino acids. J was trimmed by 4 bases and V by 9 bases; bases with no gene match: 8. CDR1 and CDR2 (germline): MDHEN, SYDVKM. CDR3 sequence reads: CASIGTRSYEQYF. The CDR3 DNA sequence: TGTGCCAGTATTGGGACTAGGTCATACGAGCAGTACTTC. The full variable domain, its missing parts supplied by reference TRBV28 and TRBJ2-7, is DVKVTQSSRYLVKRTGEKVFLECVQDMDHENMFWYRQDPGLGLRLIYFSYDVKMKEKGDIPEGYSVSREKKERFSLILESASTNQTSMYLCASIGTRSYEQYFGPGTRLTVT.

This clonotype was detected ten times or more. The chain combines TRBV20-1 with TRBJ2-7, with D perhaps TRBD2 (6 bases). The ends were cut back, 4 bases at V and 4 bases at J, with 11 bases in the middle. The CDR3 is 12 residues long. Germline lookup yields CDR1 DFQATT and CDR2 SNEGSKA (reference sequence). In DNA, the CDR3 is TGCAGTGCTACTAGCGAACTATACGAGCAGTACTTC. Translating gives CSATSELYEQYF.